The entry below describes one T cell receptor (beta chain). The antigen is unknown. In this CDR3 the conserved last residue, phenylalanine or tryptophan, is missing, so a read error is likely. Chemo-refractory metastatic non-small-cell lung cancer patients were treated with focal radiation plus CTLA-4 blockade with ipilimumab. Sequencing used immunoSEQ multiplex PCR; TCRdb keeps in-frame clones, though not all of them. The table shows 100,000 or so clones, with around 86% occurring only once. These data come from a study of radiotherapy plus CTLA-4 blockade in lung cancer. As for the study in general: Patients showed objective responses in about 20% of cases, and disease control was achieved by approximately 33%. General study results and limits: Radiotherapy with ipilimumab was followed by blood expansion of tumor-derived clones. Early blood T cell clone changes and increased post-radiation serum interferon-beta were reportedly the strongest response predictors.

The germline gives CDR1 SGHRS, CDR2 YFSETQ. CDR3 length: 20 residues. V gave up 0 bases and J gave up 6 bases; unmatched junction bases: 18. Sequenced here: peripheral blood, sampled from a patient treated with radiotherapy plus ipilimumab. V is TRBV5-1 and J is TRBJ2-7, with TRBD2 identical over 13 bases. The clonotype comes from a human donor with non-small cell lung cancer that progressed on radiotherapy plus ipilimumab. Here the CDR3 reads CASSLVPGTSGRANYGEQYL. The CDR3 nucleotides are TGCGCCAGCAGCTTGGTACCCGGAACTAGCGGGAGGGCCAATTATGGCGAGCAGTACCTC.